This entry is about one TCR beta chain. Here immunoSEQ multiplex PCR was the method, and the copy in TCRdb shows in-frame clones only, minus some. The top ten clones hold around 4.6% of a sample with roughly 65,000 clones, roughly 88% of them seen once. The sample originates from a study of technical replicates of blood from a handful of donors. CDR3 length: 19 residues. Germline trimming cut 0 bases from V and 0 bases from J; bases unmatched to any gene: 7. Germline lookup yields CDR1 SGHRS and CDR2 YFSETQ. Sample: PBMCs. The clonotype was recovered from a human donor in good health. Some clones in this sample may be carry-over from other donors' samples. The genes are TRBV5-1 and TRBJ2-2, with 11 bases identical to TRBD2. Here the CDR3 DNA reads TGCGCCAGCAGCTTGGCACCGGGACTAGCGGCTACGAACACCGGGGAGCTGTTTTTT. Amino acids: CASSLAPGLAATNTGELFF.